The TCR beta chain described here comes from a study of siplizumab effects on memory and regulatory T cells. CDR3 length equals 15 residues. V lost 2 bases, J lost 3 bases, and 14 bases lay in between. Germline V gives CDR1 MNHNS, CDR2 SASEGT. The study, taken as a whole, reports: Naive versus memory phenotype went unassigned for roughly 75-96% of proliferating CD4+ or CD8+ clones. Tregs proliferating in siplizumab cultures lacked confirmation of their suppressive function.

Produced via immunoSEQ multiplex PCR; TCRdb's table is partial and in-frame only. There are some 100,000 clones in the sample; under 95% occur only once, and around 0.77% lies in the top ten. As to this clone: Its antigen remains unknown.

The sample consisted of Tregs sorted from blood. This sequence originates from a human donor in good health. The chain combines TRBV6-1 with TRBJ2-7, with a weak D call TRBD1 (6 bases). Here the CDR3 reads CASSERITGNYEQYF. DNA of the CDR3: TGTGCCAGCAGTGAAAGGATTACAGGGAACTACGAGCAGTACTTC.